The 7 T cell receptor beta chains presented below share a single source sample, sequenced in a study of cytomegalovirus exposure and HLA in healthy donors. It was with 60 Vbeta and 13 Jbeta primers that the PCR ran. Repertoires were generated with immunoSEQ multiplex PCR, while TCRdb's copy carries only in-frame clones and drops some. Its clone listing holds about 60,000 clones. The sample comprised PBMCs. These receptors were collected from a boy between 5 and 17 years old in good health and CMV-seronegative.

The chain carries TRBV18 and TRBJ2-7, with 9 bases fitting TRBD1. Germline lookup yields CDR1 KGHSH and CDR2 LQKENI. V lost 6 bases to trimming and J lost 4 bases; unmatched junction nucleotides: 7. CDR3 size: 14 residues. The chain's CDR3 is CASSSRQGVYEQYF. Here the CDR3 DNA reads TGTGCCAGCTCCTCTAGACAGGGGGTTTACGAGCAGTACTTC. Full variable domain (missing parts from reference TRBV18 and TRBJ2-7): NAGVMQNPRHLVRRRGQEARLRCSPMKGHSHVYWYRQLPEEGLKFMVYLQKENIIDESGMPKERFSAEFPKEGPSILRIQQVVRGDSAAYFCASSSRQGVYEQYFGPGTRLTVT.

V and J are TRBV19 and TRBJ1-1, with 7 bases aligning to TRBD1. Unmatched junction bases numbered 3, after V lost 5 bases and J lost 3 bases. The CDR3 runs to 13 residues. From germline, CDR1 is LNHDA and CDR2 SQIVND (reference sequence). The CDR3 here is CASSADRDTEAFF. CDR3 DNA sequence: TGTGCCAGTAGTGCCGACAGGGACACTGAAGCTTTCTTT.

This sequence joins TRBV19 and TRBJ1-1, with a weak D call TRBD1 (5 bases). CDR1 and CDR2 from the germline V gene are LNHDA and SQIVND (reference sequence). V was trimmed by 1 base and J by 1 base, leaving 7 bases between them. CDR3 length equals 14 residues. CDR3 nucleotides: TGTGCCAGTAGTATAGGGACATGGAACACTGAAGCTTTCTTT. Protein: CASSIGTWNTEAFF.

This chain links TRBV2 with TRBJ1-5; no clear D. Germline loops: CDR1 SNHLY, CDR2 FYNNEI. V was pared by 4 bases and J by 6 bases, with 16 bases between. The CDR3 consists of 15 residues. CDR3 sequence reads: CASSVMRPLFQPQHF. Here the CDR3 DNA reads TGTGCCAGCAGTGTTATGAGGCCACTATTTCAGCCCCAGCATTTT. The complete variable domain, with remaining parts taken from reference TRBV2 and TRBJ1-5, reads EPEVTQTPSHQVTQMGQEVILRCVPISNHLYFYWYRQILGQKVEFLVSFYNNEISEKSEIFDDQFSVERPDGSNFTLKIRSTKLEDSAMYFCASSVMRPLFQPQHFGDGTRLSIL.

The chain combines TRBV30 with TRBJ1-5; 11 bases are shared with TRBD1. Germline CDR1 reads GTSNPN; CDR2 reads SVGIG (reference sequence). J lost 6 bases, V lost 2 bases, and 3 bases had no gene match. The CDR3 is made up of 14 amino acids. The CDR3 bases are TGTGCCTGGAGTCAAGGGACAGGGGGTCAGCCCCAGCATTTT. Encoded protein: CAWSQGTGGQPQHF.

This chain uses TRBV25-1 with TRBJ1-1, with 8 bases matching TRBD1. Germline lookup yields CDR1 MGHDK and CDR2 SYGVNS. CDR3 size: 16 residues. V lost 3 bases, J lost 3 bases, and 9 bases stayed unmatched. CDR3: CASSERTGPWDTEAFF. The CDR3 DNA is TGTGCCAGCAGTGAGCGGACAGGGCCATGGGACACTGAAGCTTTCTTT.

The J gene is TRBJ2-3, the V gene TRBV9, with D possibly TRBD1 on 6 matching bases. V was cut by 0 bases and J by 1 base, with 9 bases left in between. CDR1 and CDR2 (germline): SGDLS, YYNGEE. The CDR3 is 15 residues long. CDR3: CASSVGGLGTDTQYF. The CDR3 DNA is TGTGCCAGCAGCGTAGGGGGGCTTGGCACAGATACGCAGTATTTT.